Below, 6 T cell receptor beta chains from the same sample are listed, as sequenced in a study of T cells after yellow fever vaccination. From the 5' RACE reads, TCRdb called clonotypes with MiXCR, one entry per CDR3 protein. The sample contains tens of thousands of distinct CDR3 sequences, approximately 7% of which appear only once. The material was CD8+ T cells sorted from PBMCs, obtained 5 to 6 days after the first yellow fever vaccination. The receptors derive from a man in his late teens or twenties who received the YFV17D yellow fever vaccine.

This clonotype was seen repeatedly, ten times or more. The rearrangement joins TRBV20-1 to TRBJ2-7; possibly TRBD1 for D (7 bases). Germline assignment: CDR1 DFQATT and CDR2 SNEGSKA (reference sequence). Trimming removed 6 bases from V and 5 bases from J, with 11 bases in between. The CDR3 has 11 residues. CDR3 sequence: CSAEGANEQYV. CDR3 nucleotides: TGCAGTGCGGAGGGGGCGAACGAGCAGTACGTC.

The rearrangement uses TRBV7-3 and TRBJ2-2; no definite D call. The CDR3 has 14 residues. Germline loops: CDR1 SGHTA, CDR2 FQGTGA. Between the trimmed V and J ends, which lost 4 bases and 4 bases, there was a span of 10 bases. The DNA of the CDR3 is TGTGCCAGCAGCTCCCACGCGGTCACCGGGGAGCTGTTTTTT. This gives the protein CASSSHAVTGELFF.

The rearrangement links TRBV7-9 to TRBJ1-1; 7 nucleotides match TRBD1. Germline V gene data show CDR1 as SEHNR and CDR2 as FQNEAQ (reference sequence). Losses at the gene ends were 2 bases for V and 8 bases for J; bases not matched to a gene: 5. The CDR3 runs to 13 residues. CDR3 region: CASSLPPTGEAFF. The CDR3 bases are TGTGCCAGCAGCTTACCTCCGACAGGGGAAGCTTTCTTT. Drawing the rest from reference TRBV7-9 and TRBJ1-1, the complete variable domain is DTGVSQNPRHKITKRGQNVTFRCDPISEHNRLYWYRQTLGQGPEFLTYFQNEAQLEKSRLLSDRFSAERPKGSFSTLEIQRTEQGDSAMYLCASSLPPTGEAFFGQGTRLTVV.

About this clonotype: This sequence may be a read error, since a much larger clone differs from it by one base. The chain is built from TRBV5-4 and TRBJ2-1; a weak D match, TRBD1 (5 bases). CDR1 is SGHNT, CDR2 YYREEE, per germline (reference sequence). The CDR3 length is 15 residues. V dropped 2 bases and J dropped 6 bases, with 15 bases sitting between them. Here the CDR3 DNA reads TGTGCCAGCAGCTTAGGGGCAACTCCTTCCAATGAGCAGTTCTTC. It specifies CASSLGATPSNEQFF.

This clonotype was observed a handful of times. This chain connects TRBV6-5 to TRBJ1-5; D is unresolved. The V gene lost 0 bases and the J gene lost 4 bases, with 10 bases spanning the gap. The CDR3 runs 15 residues. Germline CDR1 is MNHEY and CDR2 is SVGAGI. The CDR3 coding sequence is TGTGCCAGCAGTTACTCGGCCGGCGGGAATCAGCCCCAGCATTTT. It translates to CASSYSAGGNQPQHF.

The sample holds many counts of this clonotype. The rearrangement joins TRBV13 to TRBJ2-5; 9 bases map to TRBD2. CDR1 is PRHDT, CDR2 FYEKMQ, per germline (reference sequence). The junction had 7 bases not matched to a gene; V was cut back by 3 bases and J by 2 bases. CDR3 length: 16 amino acids. The CDR3 spells CASSFDERGAQETQYF. CDR3 sequence (DNA): TGTGCCAGCAGCTTCGACGAGCGGGGGGCTCAAGAGACCCAGTACTTC.